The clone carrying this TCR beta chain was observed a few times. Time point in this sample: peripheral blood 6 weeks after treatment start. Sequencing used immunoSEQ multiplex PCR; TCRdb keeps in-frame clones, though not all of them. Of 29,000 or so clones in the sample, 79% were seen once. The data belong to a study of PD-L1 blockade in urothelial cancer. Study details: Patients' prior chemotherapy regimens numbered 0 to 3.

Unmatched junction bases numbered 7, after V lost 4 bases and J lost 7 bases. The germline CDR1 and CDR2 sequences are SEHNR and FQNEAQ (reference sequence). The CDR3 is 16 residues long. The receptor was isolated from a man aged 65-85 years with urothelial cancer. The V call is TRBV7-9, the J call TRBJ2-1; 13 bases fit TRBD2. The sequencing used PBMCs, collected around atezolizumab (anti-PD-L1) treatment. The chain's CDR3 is CASSSTPGLAGNEQFF. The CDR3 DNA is TGTGCCAGCAGCTCTACGCCGGGACTAGCGGGGAATGAGCAGTTCTTC.